Following are 27 T cell receptor beta chains from one sample sequenced in a study of shared clonotypes between healthy human individuals. Assay used: immunoSEQ multiplex PCR; TCRdb lists only in-frame clones, some missing. The sample contains about 1 million clones, about 77% of which appear only once. The sample was memory CD4+ T cells sorted from blood. The subset denotes: CD45RA-negative fraction. Receptor source: a man aged 18 to 35 in good health.

A few counts support this clone. A far larger clone is only one base removed, so a read error is likely. The chain joins TRBV6-1 to TRBJ2-2; D might be TRBD1 (6 bases). CDR1 is MNHNS, CDR2 SASEGT, per germline. Trimming cost V 6 bases and J 1 base, with 9 bases left between them. This CDR3 spans 14 amino acids. For the CDR3, the DNA is TGTGCCAGCAGACCACAGGGGAACACCGGGGAGCTGTTTTTT. It is translated as CASRPQGNTGELFF.

This CDR3 is CASSQEGRSVSSTEAFF. As DNA, the CDR3 is TGTGCCAGCAGCCAAGAGGGTCGGTCAGTCTCATCCACTGAAGCTTTCTTT. The chain has TRBV14 and TRBJ1-1; D gene uncertain. CDR1 is SGHDN and CDR2 is FVKESK in the germline V gene. The CDR3 sequence is 17 residues long. Trimming cost V 0 bases and J 4 bases, with 18 bases left between them.

In nucleotides, the CDR3 is TGTGCCAGCAGTTTTAGCGGGGGGGGAGATACGCAGTATTTT. Translation gives CASSFSGGGDTQYF. The chain recombines TRBV25-1 with TRBJ2-3; 11 positions agree with TRBD2. The CDR3 length is 14 residues. The germline V gene encodes CDR1 MGHDK and CDR2 SYGVNS. V was pared by 5 bases and J by 5 bases, with 3 bases of the junction left unmatched. Combining the CDR3 with reference TRBV25-1 and TRBJ2-3 gives the whole variable domain EADIYQTPRYLVIGTGKKITLECSQTMGHDKMYWYQQDPGMELHLIHYSYGVNSTEKGDLSSESTVSRIRTEHFPLTLESARPSHTSQYLCASSFSGGGDTQYFGPGTRLTVL.

This sequence joins TRBV12-5 and TRBJ1-5; 9 bases are a match to TRBD1. Germline CDR1 LGHNT, CDR2 FRNRAP. The V and J ends lost 4 bases and 6 bases, in that order; junction bases with no gene match: 4. The length of the CDR3 is 14 residues. The CDR3 DNA is TGTGCTAGTGGTTCCCGGGACAGGGTTCAGCCCCAGCATTTT. Amino acid sequence: CASGSRDRVQPQHF. The variable domain in full, with the rest retrieved from reference TRBV12-5 and TRBJ1-5, is DARVTQTPRHKVTEMGQEVTMRCQPILGHNTVFWYRQTMMQGLELLAYFRNRAPLDDSGMPKDRFSAEMPDATLATLKIQPSEPRDSAVYFCASGSRDRVQPQHFGDGTRLSIL.

V usage is TRBV12-2 and J usage is TRBJ2-2. TRBV12-2 counts as a pseudogene. The CDR3 extends over 16 amino acids. The CDR3 reads CASRFPGPVDTGELFF. The CDR3 nucleotides are TGTGCAAGTCGCTTCCCCGGGCCCGTTGACACCGGGGAGCTGTTTTTT.

This chain connects TRBV11-2 to TRBJ1-1; no reliable D call. The CDR3 spans 13 residues. CDR1 and CDR2 (germline): SGHAT, FQNNGV. V lost 3 bases, J lost 2 bases, and 7 bases lay in between. CDR3 region: CASSFQTNTEAFF. CDR3 in DNA: TGTGCCAGCAGCTTCCAAACTAACACTGAAGCTTTCTTT.

This clone was counted ten times or more. The rearrangement links TRBV7-6 to TRBJ2-1, with D possibly matching TRBD2 (6 bases). The CDR3 length is 13 residues. V was trimmed by 5 bases and J by 9 bases, leaving 14 bases between them. Per the germline V gene, CDR1 is SGHVS and CDR2 is FNYEAQ. The CDR3 DNA reads as TGTGCCAGCAGCCTCCAACGGGAGAGTGAGCAGTTCTTC. Amino acids: CASSLQRESEQFF.

This chain uses TRBV21-1 with TRBJ1-2; the D segment call TRBD1 is taken from the table without a DNA check. TRBV21-1 is shown as a pseudogene. This CDR3 is 14 amino acids long. The CDR3 spells CASSPFWATYGYTF. CDR3 sequence (DNA): TGTGCCAGCAGCCCGTTCTGGGCTACTTATGGCTACACCTTC.

The chain links TRBV30 to TRBJ1-3; D unclear. The V end lost 4 bases, the J end lost 2 bases, and 9 bases lay between the germline ends. The CDR3 sequence is 13 residues long. In germline, CDR1 is GTSNPN, CDR2 SVGIG (reference sequence). As DNA, the CDR3 is TGTGCCTGGAACAGACAAACTGGAAACACCATATATTTT. Its translation is CAWNRQTGNTIYF.

This rearrangement joins TRBV27 to TRBJ1-1; 8 bases match TRBD1. Germline CDR1 MNHEY, CDR2 SMNVEV (reference sequence). The CDR3 loop spans 16 amino acids. After removal of 6 bases from V and 0 bases from J, the junction contained 9 bases not matched to a gene. Written as DNA, the CDR3 is TGTGCCAGCAGCTCAGGGACGGGACAGGTGAACACTGAAGCTTTCTTT. Amino acids: CASSSGTGQVNTEAFF.

The V call is TRBV7-8, the J call TRBJ1-3, with TRBD1 as a possible D gene (6 bases). CDR1 is SGHVS and CDR2 is FQNEAQ in the germline V gene. The length of the CDR3 is 18 residues. The ends were cut back, 1 base at V and 3 bases at J, with 19 bases in the middle. The CDR3 sequence: CASSLGHKQGILGNTIYF. The CDR3 DNA is TGTGCCAGCAGCTTAGGGCATAAACAGGGAATTCTTGGAAACACCATATATTTT.

The V call is TRBV11-3, the J call TRBJ2-2; 8 positions match TRBD1. V gave up 4 bases and J gave up 3 bases; unmatched junction bases: 4. The germline V gene encodes CDR1 SGHNT and CDR2 YENEEA. This CDR3 contains 15 residues. In nucleotides, the CDR3 is TGTGCCAGCAGCTCAGGGGGCTCGGACACCGGGGAGCTGTTTTTT. Translated: CASSSGGSDTGELFF. Full variable domain (remainder filled in from reference TRBV11-3 and TRBJ2-2): EAGVVQSPRYKIIEKKQPVAFWCNPISGHNTLYWYLQNLGQGPELLIRYENEEAVDDSQLPKDRFSAERLKGVDSTLKIQPAELGDSAVYLCASSSGGSDTGELFFGEGSRLTVL.

A word on this clone: A much larger clone sits a single nucleotide away, making a read error possible. The rearrangement links TRBV5-1 to TRBJ2-7; 8 bases are shared with TRBD1. Germline V gene lookup returns CDR1 SGHRS and CDR2 YFSETQ. With V trimmed by 4 bases and J by 7 bases, 7 bases remained unmatched. The CDR3 contains 13 residues. As DNA, the CDR3 is TGCGCCAGCAGCGGGCAGGGGGCGAGTGAGCAGTACTTC. Encoded protein: CASSGQGASEQYF.

Comments on this clone: With a much larger clone just one base away, this may be a read error. The same CDR3 can be traced to other DNA sequences in this sample. This chain joins TRBV4-3 and TRBJ1-6; D gene uncertain. Germline assignment: CDR1 LGHNA and CDR2 YSLEER. This CDR3 has 13 amino acids. The germline V and J ends were trimmed by 0 bases and 7 bases, with 4 bases remaining between them. In DNA form, the CDR3 reads TGCGCCAGCAGCCAAGATCCGAATTCACCCCTCCACTTT. Protein sequence: CASSQDPNSPLHF.

This rearrangement joins TRBV5-4 to TRBJ1-2; no firm D call. Trimming took off 4 bases at V and 3 bases at J, with 13 bases between the two ends. The germline gives CDR1 SGHNT, CDR2 YYREEE (reference sequence). This CDR3 has 14 residues. The CDR3 loop reads CASSQKGSDYGYTF. The CDR3 DNA follows: TGTGCCAGCAGCCAAAAAGGGTCAGACTATGGCTACACCTTC.

This chain joins TRBV5-1 and TRBJ1-4, with 12 bases that match TRBD1. CDR3 length: 16 amino acids. J lost 7 bases, V lost 3 bases, and 7 bases had no gene match. Germline loops: CDR1 SGHRS, CDR2 YFSETQ. The CDR3 protein is CASSSAGTGGGEKLFF. For the CDR3, the DNA is TGCGCCAGCAGCTCCGCCGGGACAGGGGGCGGTGAAAAACTGTTTTTT.

The chain recombines TRBV9 with TRBJ1-4; D call uncertain. V lost 0 bases and J 7 bases, leaving 10 bases between the germline ends. The CDR3 length is 14 residues. Germline V gene sequence: CDR1 SGDLS, CDR2 YYNGEE. In DNA, the CDR3 is TGTGCCAGCAGCGTAGAACAGTACACTGAAAAACTGTTTTTT. Its translation: CASSVEQYTEKLFF.

For this clone: Other DNA sequences of this sample code for an identical CDR3. This rearrangement joins TRBV5-1 to TRBJ2-5, with 9 bases aligning to TRBD1. Germline values: CDR1 SGHRS, CDR2 YFSETQ. CDR3 length: 14 amino acids. V was clipped by 0 bases and J by 4 bases; unmatched bases: 1. The CDR3 DNA sequence: TGCGCCAGCAGCTTGGCGGGACAGGGAGAGACCCAGTACTTC. Protein product: CASSLAGQGETQYF.

In the case of this clone: Germline is not matched at one junction end, which may reflect a read error. Other DNA sequences in this specimen translate into the identical CDR3. The chain uses TRBV7-7 and TRBJ1-1; 8 bases match TRBD1. Germline V lookup: CDR1 SSHAT, CDR2 FNYEAQ (reference sequence). This CDR3 is built from 13 residues. For the CDR3, the DNA is TGTGCTAGCAGCTTTGACAGGGGTACTGAAGCTTTCTTT. Its translation: CASSFDRGTEAFF.

A note on this clone: The sample contains more than one DNA sequence encoding this CDR3. The chain couples TRBV5-4 to TRBJ2-2; 10 bases map to TRBD1. This CDR3 has 15 residues. Germline V gives CDR1 SGHNT, CDR2 YYREEE (reference sequence). The V gene end was trimmed by 2 bases and the J gene end by 4 bases; junction bases not matched to a gene: 2. The CDR3 here is CASSFDRGPTGELFF. The CDR3 DNA sequence: TGTGCCAGCAGCTTTGACAGGGGGCCCACCGGGGAGCTGTTTTTT.

J is TRBJ1-4 and V is TRBV27, with no clear D. Trimming took 2 bases from V and 8 from J, leaving 15 bases between them. The germline V gene has CDR1 MNHEY and CDR2 SMNVEV (reference sequence). There are 15 residues in the CDR3. The CDR3 reads CASSLRGWPEEKLFF. Here the CDR3 DNA reads TGTGCCAGCAGTTTACGAGGTTGGCCGGAGGAAAAACTGTTTTTT.

In this sample, this clone turned up once. The chain links TRBV6-1 to TRBJ1-4; TRBD1 is a possible D gene (5 bases). Germline V gene lookup returns CDR1 MNHNS and CDR2 SASEGT. V was cut by 4 bases and J by 0 bases, with 12 bases left in between. This CDR3 contains 16 residues. The CDR3 spells CASSGPRAATNEKLFF. The CDR3 DNA is TGTGCCAGCAGTGGCCCCAGGGCCGCAACTAATGAAAAACTGTTTTTT.

This chain connects TRBV6-6 to TRBJ2-7, with D unresolved. V lost 2 bases and J lost 7, with 6 bases in between. CDR3 length: 11 amino acids. In germline, CDR1 is MNHNY, CDR2 SVGAGI (reference sequence). The DNA for the CDR3 is TGTGCCAGCAGTTACAAGGTGGAGCAGTACTTC. It specifies CASSYKVEQYF.

This chain uses TRBV6-1 with TRBJ2-4; 8 nucleotides agree with TRBD1. The CDR3 has 15 amino acids. Per germline, CDR1 MNHNS and CDR2 SASEGT. The CDR3 spells CSSADRDEAKNIQYF. CDR3 sequence (DNA): TGTTCCTCCGCGGACAGGGACGAAGCCAAAAACATTCAGTACTTC.

Only a few counts were recorded for this clone. The chain uses TRBV18 and TRBJ2-3; D unresolved. Trimming pared 0 bases from V and 7 bases from J, leaving 11 bases between. This CDR3 has 14 residues. Germline V CDR1 and CDR2: KGHSH, LQKENI. The CDR3 is CASSPPLPDYTQYF. CDR3 bases: TGTGCCAGCTCACCACCGCTCCCAGACTATACGCAGTATTTT.

The chain employs TRBV18 and TRBJ1-1; D is ambiguous. Germline V lookup: CDR1 KGHSH, CDR2 LQKENI. V was shortened by 5 bases and J by 1 base, with 11 bases between the two germline ends. The CDR3 loop spans 14 amino acids. In nucleotides, the CDR3 is TGTGCCAGCTCAGGGCAGCAGACGAACACTGAAGCTTTCTTT. Protein sequence: CASSGQQTNTEAFF. The full variable domain, completed using reference TRBV18 and TRBJ1-1, is NAGVMQNPRHLVRRRGQEARLRCSPMKGHSHVYWYRQLPEEGLKFMVYLQKENIIDESGMPKERFSAEFPKEGPSILRIQQVVRGDSAAYFCASSGQQTNTEAFFGQGTRLTVV.

The chain recombines TRBV5-1 with TRBJ2-2; the D is unclear. The CDR3 runs 13 residues. Trimming removed 4 bases from V and 5 bases from J, with 9 bases in between. Germline CDR1 SGHRS, CDR2 YFSETQ. CDR3 in amino acids: CASSPIWTGELFF. The CDR3 DNA reads TGCGCCAGCAGCCCGATTTGGACCGGGGAGCTGTTTTTT.